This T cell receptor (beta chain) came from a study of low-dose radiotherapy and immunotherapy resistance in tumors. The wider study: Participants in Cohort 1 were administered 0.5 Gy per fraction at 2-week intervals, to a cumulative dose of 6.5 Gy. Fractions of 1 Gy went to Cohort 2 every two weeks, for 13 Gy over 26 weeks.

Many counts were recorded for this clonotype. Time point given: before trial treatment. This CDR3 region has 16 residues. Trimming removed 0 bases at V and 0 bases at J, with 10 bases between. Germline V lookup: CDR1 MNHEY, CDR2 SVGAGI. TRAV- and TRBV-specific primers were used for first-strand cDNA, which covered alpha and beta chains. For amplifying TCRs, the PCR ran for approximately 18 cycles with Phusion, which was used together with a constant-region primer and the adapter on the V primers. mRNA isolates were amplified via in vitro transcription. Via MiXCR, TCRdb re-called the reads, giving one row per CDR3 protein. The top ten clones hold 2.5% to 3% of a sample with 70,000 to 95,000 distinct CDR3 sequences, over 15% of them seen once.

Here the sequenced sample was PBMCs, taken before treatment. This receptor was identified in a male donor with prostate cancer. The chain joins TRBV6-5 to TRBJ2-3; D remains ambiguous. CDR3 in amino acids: CASSYSRLFSTDTQYF. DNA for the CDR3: TGTGCCAGCAGTTACTCGAGGCTTTTTAGCACAGATACGCAGTATTTT.